The next 25 T cell receptor beta chains were all read from a single sample in a study of shared clonotypes between healthy human individuals. Only in-frame clones appear in the TCRdb table, and some are missing; sequencing was by immunoSEQ multiplex PCR. Of approximately 1.1 million clones in the sample, 78% were seen once. The specimen sequenced was memory CD4+ T cells from PBMCs. Stated subset: CD45RA-negative fraction. The receptors were sampled from a man in his late teens or twenties in good health. Some clones in this sample may be carry-over from other donors' samples.

The genes are TRBV28 and TRBJ2-7; D is unclear. The CDR3 contains 12 residues. Germline assignment: CDR1 MDHEN and CDR2 SYDVKM. V lost 6 bases to trimming and J lost 7 bases, with 13 bases between them. DNA for the CDR3: TGTGCCAGCAGATTAGATGTCAGGGAGCAGTACTTC. Translating gives CASRLDVREQYF.

V and J are TRBV2 and TRBJ2-5, with a possible D match to TRBD1 (6 bases). CDR1 is SNHLY, CDR2 FYNNEI, per germline. The CDR3 length is 14 residues. V was pared by 8 bases and J by 1 base, with 14 bases between. CDR3 nucleotides: TGTGCCAGCTCAAGGACAGCCTTCCAAGAGACCCAGTACTTC. It encodes CASSRTAFQETQYF.

Concerning this clone: This probably arose from a read error, given a far larger clone one base away. The V call is TRBV10-2, the J call TRBJ1-2; D unresolved. CDR1 and CDR2 from the germline V gene are WSHSY and SAAADI. Trimming pared 7 bases from V and 0 bases from J, leaving 3 bases between. There are 11 residues in the CDR3. In DNA form, the CDR3 reads TGCGCCAGCATGGCTAACTATGGCTACACCTTC. This translates into CASMANYGYTF.

This rearrangement joins TRBV28 to TRBJ1-1; D unresolved. The CDR3 length is 12 residues. Germline V gene data show CDR1 as MDHEN and CDR2 as SYDVKM. V lost 5 bases and J 8 bases, leaving 12 bases between the germline ends. The CDR3 is CASSLQEAEAFF. The CDR3 DNA reads as TGTGCCAGCAGTCTTCAGGAGGCCGAAGCTTTCTTT. Looking up the rest from reference TRBV28 and TRBJ1-1 gives the full variable domain: DVKVTQSSRYLVKRTGEKVFLECVQDMDHENMFWYRQDPGLGLRLIYFSYDVKMKEKGDIPEGYSVSREKKERFSLILESASTNQTSMYLCASSLQEAEAFFGQGTRLTVV.

This clone was detected many times. The rearrangement links TRBV11-2 to TRBJ1-1, with 8 bases matching TRBD1. The junction had 6 bases not matched to a gene; V was cut back by 6 bases and J by 6 bases. The CDR3 sequence is 13 residues long. Germline V gives CDR1 SGHAT, CDR2 FQNNGV. The chain's CDR3 is CASSRDRSPEAFF. DNA of the CDR3: TGTGCCAGCAGTCGGGACAGGTCCCCTGAAGCTTTCTTT.

The chain recombines TRBV4-3 with TRBJ2-7, with D possibly matching TRBD2 (7 bases). The CDR3 is 16 residues long. Deletions cut 3 bases from V and 4 bases from J, with 19 bases between. Germline values: CDR1 LGHNA, CDR2 YSLEER. CDR3 region: CASSQAITGRAYEQYF. In nucleotides, the CDR3 is TGCGCCAGCAGCCAGGCGATCACAGGGAGGGCGTACGAGCAGTACTTC.

In DNA, the CDR3 is TGTGCCAGCAGCCTCTGGTTAAGAGATACGCAGTATTTT. Translation gives CASSLWLRDTQYF. The genes are TRBV5-4 and TRBJ2-3; no clear D. V was clipped by 4 bases and J by 5 bases, with 11 bases between them. Per the germline V gene, CDR1 is SGHNT and CDR2 is YYREEE (reference sequence). This CDR3 region has 13 residues.

The genes are TRBV6-1 and TRBJ2-5; 9 bases agree with TRBD1. Germline V gene data show CDR1 as MNHNS and CDR2 as SASEGT. The ends lost 7 bases at V and 9 bases at J; junction bases unmatched: 15. This CDR3 spans 15 amino acids. The CDR3 protein is CASNTPGTGREPQYF. CDR3 nucleotide sequence: TGTGCCAGCAATACCCCCGGGACAGGGCGGGAGCCCCAGTACTTC.

The chain has TRBV27 and TRBJ2-1, with TRBD2 identical over 12 bases. Germline loops: CDR1 MNHEY, CDR2 SMNVEV (reference sequence). J was trimmed by 7 bases and V by 4 bases; bases with no gene match: 8. The CDR3 extends over 16 amino acids. CDR3 DNA: TGTGCCAGCAGTTCCTTTTCCGGACTAGCGGGAAATGAGCAGTTCTTC. This translates into CASSSFSGLAGNEQFF.

This chain links TRBV11-2 with TRBJ2-7; D is perhaps TRBD1 (5 bases). The CDR3 runs to 13 residues. The germline V and J ends were trimmed by 6 bases and 1 base, with 10 bases remaining between them. Germline V lookup: CDR1 SGHAT, CDR2 FQNNGV. The CDR3 reads CASRRAGSYEQYF. The CDR3 region has the DNA TGTGCCAGCAGGAGAGCAGGGTCCTACGAGCAGTACTTC.

This clone was counted between two and nine times. The J gene is TRBJ1-2, the V gene TRBV5-1, with 8 bases that match TRBD1. Germline V lookup: CDR1 SGHRS, CDR2 YFSETQ. The CDR3 extends over 13 amino acids. The J segment lost 6 bases and the V segment lost 0 bases, leaving 1 base of the junction unmatched. CDR3 region: CASSLGTGNGYTF. The CDR3 DNA reads as TGCGCCAGCAGCTTGGGGACAGGGAATGGCTACACCTTC. Full variable domain (remainder filled in from reference TRBV5-1 and TRBJ1-2): KAGVTQTPRYLIKTRGQQVTLSCSPISGHRSVSWYQQTPGQGLQFLFEYFSETQRNKGNFPGRFSGRQFSNSRSEMNVSTLELGDSALYLCASSLGTGNGYTFGSGTRLTVV.

The chain carries TRBV4-1 and TRBJ2-5, with D possibly TRBD2 on 6 matching bases. The germline CDR1 and CDR2 sequences are MGHRA and YSYEKL. Trimming took off 0 bases at V and 5 bases at J, with 10 bases between the two ends. The CDR3 is 14 amino acids. As DNA, the CDR3 is TGCGCCAGCAGCCAAGATGGGGGGAGGGAGACCCAGTACTTC. Encoded protein: CASSQDGGRETQYF.

This sequence joins TRBV27 and TRBJ2-2; D is perhaps TRBD1 (5 bases). Between the trimmed V and J ends, which lost 6 bases and 2 bases, there was a span of 10 bases. Germline CDR1 is MNHEY and CDR2 is SMNVEV (reference sequence). The CDR3 runs 14 residues. The DNA of the CDR3 is TGTGCCAGCAGGCCGACAGCCAACACCGGGGAGCTGTTTTTT. Translation gives CASRPTANTGELFF.

In regard to this clone: The same CDR3 can be traced to other DNA sequences in this sample. The chain carries TRBV5-4 and TRBJ2-5, with TRBD1 as a possible D gene (5 bases). V was trimmed by 4 bases and J by 2 bases, leaving 9 bases between them. The CDR3 extends over 13 amino acids. CDR1 is SGHNT, CDR2 YYREEE, per germline (reference sequence). Here the CDR3 reads CASSPRDQETQYF. CDR3 sequence (DNA): TGTGCCAGCAGCCCCAGGGATCAAGAGACCCAGTACTTC.

The V gene is TRBV4-1, the J gene TRBJ1-6, with 9 bases that match TRBD1. CDR3 size: 16 residues. The germline V gene has CDR1 MGHRA and CDR2 YSYEKL. V lost 2 bases and J lost 7; bases outside the gene matches: 6. The CDR3 region is CASSQTPGQGNSPLHF. The DNA for the CDR3 is TGCGCCAGCAGCCAAACTCCGGGACAGGGCAATTCACCCCTCCACTTT.

Notes on this clone: One end of the junction fails to match germline, which may point to a read error. CDR3 bases: TGTGCCAGCTCTCCACCCGGGAATTCCTATGGCTACACCTTC. Translation: CASSPPGNSYGYTF. The chain is built from TRBV18 and TRBJ1-2, with unresolved D. The CDR3 runs 14 residues. Germline CDR1 is KGHSH and CDR2 is LQKENI. The full variable domain, in which reference TRBV18 and TRBJ1-2 provide the parts outside the CDR3, is NAGVMQNPRHLVRRRGQEARLRCSPMKGHSHVYWYRQLPEEGLKFMVYLQKENIIDESGMPKERFSAEFPKEGPSILRIQQVVRGDSAAYFCASSPPGNSYGYTFGSGTRLTVV.

This clone showed up just once. The rearrangement joins TRBV5-1 to TRBJ2-1; a weak D match, TRBD2 (6 bases). CDR1 is SGHRS, CDR2 YFSETQ, per germline. The CDR3 totals 16 residues. The V gene lost 3 bases and the J gene lost 9 bases, with 22 bases spanning the gap. This chain's CDR3 is CASSSPGLSSSAEQFF. The CDR3 nucleotides are TGCGCCAGCAGCTCCCCGGGACTTTCATCGTCAGCTGAGCAGTTCTTC. The complete variable domain, with remaining parts taken from reference TRBV5-1 and TRBJ2-1, reads KAGVTQTPRYLIKTRGQQVTLSCSPISGHRSVSWYQQTPGQGLQFLFEYFSETQRNKGNFPGRFSGRQFSNSRSEMNVSTLELGDSALYLCASSSPGLSSSAEQFFGPGTRLTVL.

This clone was observed a single time. V is TRBV30 and J is TRBJ2-4; D gene unclear. The CDR3 totals 12 residues. V was cut by 0 bases and J by 5 bases, with 5 bases left in between. Germline V CDR1 and CDR2: GTSNPN, SVGIG (reference sequence). CDR3: CAWSVTQNIQYF. The DNA for the CDR3 is TGTGCCTGGAGTGTTACACAAAACATTCAGTACTTC.

The V and J genes are TRBV25-1 and TRBJ1-5; D is unresolved. Germline CDR1 and CDR2: MGHDK and SYGVNS. The CDR3 is made up of 14 amino acids. V was pared by 2 bases and J by 7 bases, with 12 bases between. The CDR3, as DNA: TGTGCCAGCAGTGAAGGAGGGTCCTACCAGCCCCAGCATTTT. Amino acid sequence: CASSEGGSYQPQHF.

V usage is TRBV5-4 and J usage is TRBJ1-2; 7 bases line up with TRBD1. This CDR3 is built from 14 residues. CDR1 SGHNT and CDR2 YYREEE come from the germline V gene (reference sequence). Trimming cost V 4 bases and J 8 bases; bases outside gene matches: 11. Written as DNA, the CDR3 is TGTGCCAGCAGCCCCCTGGACAGGAGGAAAGGCTACACCTTC. Protein: CASSPLDRRKGYTF.

The chain is built from TRBV12-5 and TRBJ2-2; D uncertain. This CDR3 is 12 amino acids long. Per the germline V gene, CDR1 is LGHNT and CDR2 is FRNRAP. V lost 5 bases, J lost 5 bases, and 6 bases lay in between. The CDR3 spells CASGPRTGELFF. The CDR3 DNA follows: TGTGCTAGTGGTCCACGTACCGGGGAGCTGTTTTTT.

This clone was detected only a few times. The chain uses TRBV7-9 and TRBJ1-5; no definite D call. V was trimmed by 4 bases and J by 2 bases, leaving 12 bases between them. Per the germline V gene, CDR1 is SEHNR and CDR2 is FQNEAQ (reference sequence). The CDR3 covers 15 residues. In DNA form, the CDR3 reads TGTGCCAGCAGCTCTCTTGTCGAAGGCAATCAGCCCCAGCATTTT. Its translation: CASSSLVEGNQPQHF.

The chain combines TRBV13 with TRBJ2-3; TRBD2 aligns across 7 bases. Germline CDR1 reads PRHDT; CDR2 reads FYEKMQ (reference sequence). The CDR3 is made up of 12 amino acids. The V and J ends lost 6 bases and 9 bases, in that order; junction bases with no gene match: 6. The CDR3 here is CASRTGLLTQYF. The DNA for the CDR3 is TGTGCCAGCAGAACGGGACTACTAACGCAGTATTTT.

This clone showed up just a few times. This chain joins TRBV29-1 and TRBJ2-5; D is unresolved. The DNA end is a closer match to TRBJ2-7, so the J assignment may be wrong. CDR1 and CDR2 (germline): SQVTM, ANQGSEA. The CDR3 covers 11 residues. CDR3 DNA sequence: TGCAGCGTTCGTTCGGGCGACGAGCAGTACTTC. It encodes CSVRSGDEQYF.

The chain carries TRBV7-2 and TRBJ1-1, with 9 bases fitting TRBD1. This CDR3 has 14 amino acids. J gave up 10 bases and V 5 bases, and 11 bases lay outside the gene matches. Germline V gene sequence: CDR1 SGHTA, CDR2 FQGNSA. In nucleotides, the CDR3 is TGTGCCAGCAGCCCGGGACAGGGAGAGCCGGGAGCTTTCTTT. Translating it yields CASSPGQGEPGAFF.